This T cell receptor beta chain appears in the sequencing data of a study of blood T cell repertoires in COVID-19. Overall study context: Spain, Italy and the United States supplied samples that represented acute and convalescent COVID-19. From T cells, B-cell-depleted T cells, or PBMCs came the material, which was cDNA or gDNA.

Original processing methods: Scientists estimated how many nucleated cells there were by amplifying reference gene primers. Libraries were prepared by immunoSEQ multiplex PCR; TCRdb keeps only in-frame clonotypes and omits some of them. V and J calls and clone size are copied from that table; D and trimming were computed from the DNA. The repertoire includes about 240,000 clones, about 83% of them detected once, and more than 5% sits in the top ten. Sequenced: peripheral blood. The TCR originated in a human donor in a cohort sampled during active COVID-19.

CDR3 sequence (DNA): TGCGCCAGCAGCCAAGATCGGTGGGAGACCCAGTACTTC. Residues: CASSQDRWETQYF. This chain joins TRBV4-1 and TRBJ2-5; D not resolved. V was pared by 0 bases and J by 5 bases, with 7 bases between. Germline V gives CDR1 MGHRA, CDR2 YSYEKL. CDR3 length equals 13 residues.